This is a list of T cell receptor beta chains from one sample in a study of shared clonotypes between healthy human individuals. Sequencing was performed with immunoSEQ multiplex PCR; in TCRdb, only in-frame clones are kept and a portion is missing. This table has roughly 650,000 clones, 95% to 98% appearing once. The source material was naive CD4+ T cells sorted from blood. The source is a woman aged 25 to 45 in good health. Each CDR3 is given with its conserved first and last residue. The order of the fields is clone size, D gene, J gene, V gene, CDR3 protein, CDR3 DNA. The D gene is left open where the match is weak. Clone size is given for some rows only: seen once, a few or many times, or a class if the clone is expanded.

>-|TRBD1|TRBJ1-5|TRBV18
CASSPTQGRLSNQPQHF
TGTGCCAGCTCTCCTACACAGGGGCGCCTTAGCAATCAGCCCCAGCATTTT
>-|-|TRBJ2-4|TRBV4-1
CASSQAGAKNIQYF
TGCGCCAGCAGCCAAGCAGGAGCCAAAAACATTCAGTACTTC
>-|TRBD1|TRBJ2-7|TRBV2
CASSVGQAPYEQYF
TGTGCCAGCAGTGTGGGACAGGCCCCCTACGAGCAGTACTTC
>-|-|TRBJ1-6|TRBV20-1
CSASKGSPLHF
TGCAGTGCTAGTAAGGGGTCACCCCTCCACTTT
>-|-|TRBJ1-4|TRBV6-4
CAGSQGIEKLFF
TGTGCCGGCTCGCAGGGGATTGAAAAACTGTTTTTT
>-|TRBD1|TRBJ2-7|TRBV28
CASSSTGEVYEQYF
TGTGCCAGCAGTTCCACAGGGGAAGTCTACGAGCAGTACTTC
>-|-|TRBJ2-3|TRBV18
CASSPFLRPTVPGNTQYF
TGTGCCAGCTCACCCTTCCTTCGGCCGACAGTGCCCGGGAATACGCAGTATTTT
>-|TRBD2|TRBJ2-1|TRBV5-1
CASSPGGALYNEQFF
TGCGCCAGCAGCCCCGGGGGGGCCCTCTACAATGAGCAGTTCTTC
>-|-|TRBJ2-2|TRBV5-1
CASSWGPMNTGELFF
TGCGCCAGCAGCTGGGGACCCATGAACACCGGGGAGCTGTTTTTT
>-|-|TRBJ1-2|TRBV28
CASSRGGGLYYGYTF
TGTGCCAGCAGCCGCGGTGGCGGACTATACTATGGCTACACCTTC
>-|TRBD2|TRBJ2-3|TRBV4-1
CASSQGGGLAGGTDTQYF
TGCGCCAGCAGCCAAGGGGGGGGACTAGCGGGAGGGACAGATACGCAGTATTTT
>-|-|TRBJ2-1|TRBV20-1
CSASSARQFF
TGCAGTGCTAGTAGTGCACGGCAGTTCTTC
>-|TRBD2|TRBJ2-1|TRBV10-2
CASSVLAGGLWNEQFF
TGCGCCAGCAGTGTGCTAGCGGGAGGTTTATGGAATGAGCAGTTCTTC
>-|TRBD1|TRBJ2-2|TRBV14
CASSPTGGASGELFF
TGTGCCAGCAGCCCGACAGGGGGCGCGTCCGGGGAGCTGTTTTTT
>-|-|TRBJ1-5|TRBV10-1
CASSEVRGEQPQHF
TGCGCCAGCAGTGAGGTGAGGGGTGAGCAGCCCCAGCATTTT
>-|-|TRBJ1-4|TRBV5-6
CASSLAGRGRSEKLFF
TGTGCCAGCAGCTTGGCGGGTCGGGGTAGGAGTGAAAAACTGTTTTTT
>-|-|TRBJ2-1|TRBV5-1
CASSLLSGAYNEQFF
TGCGCCAGCAGCTTGTTATCGGGGGCCTACAATGAGCAGTTCTTC
>-|TRBD1|TRBJ1-5|TRBV28
CASRDRAAPIYSNQPQHF
TGTGCCAGCCGAGACAGGGCGGCCCCAATCTATAGCAATCAGCCCCAGCATTTT
>-|TRBD1|TRBJ1-1|TRBV7-8
CASSARRTGGTEAFF
TGTGCCAGCAGCGCTCGGAGGACAGGAGGAACTGAAGCTTTCTTT
>-|TRBD2|TRBJ2-7|TRBV11-2
CASSSGRYLWEQYF
TGTGCCAGCAGTAGCGGGAGATACCTATGGGAGCAGTACTTC
>-|TRBD1|TRBJ1-2|TRBV7-9
CASSLTPYTGVHGYTF
TGTGCCAGCAGCCTTACCCCCTATACAGGGGTTCATGGCTACACCTTC
>-|-|TRBJ2-1|TRBV14
CASSHKLVTNEQFF
TGTGCCAGCAGCCATAAACTAGTAACCAATGAGCAGTTCTTC
>-|-|TRBJ2-7|TRBV7-8
CASSLLGVADTYEQYF
TGTGCCAGCAGCTTACTGGGAGTGGCGGATACCTACGAGCAGTACTTC
>-|TRBD2|TRBJ2-1|TRBV28
CASSPTSGRSSSYNEQFF
TGTGCCAGCAGTCCAACTAGCGGGAGGTCTAGCTCCTACAATGAGCAGTTCTTC
>-|-|TRBJ2-4|TRBV30
CAWSVPGTLAKNIQYF
TGTGCCTGGAGTGTTCCCGGGACACTAGCCAAAAACATTCAGTACTTC
>few|-|TRBJ2-3|TRBV9
CASSVDVEAGTDTQYF
TGTGCCAGCAGCGTAGATGTTGAGGCCGGGACAGATACGCAGTATTTT
>-|-|TRBJ1-5|TRBV5-8
CASSPGQINQPQHF
TGTGCCAGCAGCCCGGGACAAATTAATCAGCCCCAGCATTTT
>-|-|TRBJ2-3|TRBV6-6
CASSYSHLGSTDTQYF
TGTGCCAGCAGTTACTCACACCTCGGGAGCACAGATACGCAGTATTTT
>once|TRBD2|TRBJ2-4|TRBV7-1
CASSFEAGIKNIQYF
TGTGCCAGCAGCTTCGAAGCGGGAATCAAAAACATTCAGTACTTC
>-|TRBD1|TRBJ1-2|TRBV19
CASAQGASYGYTF
TGTGCCAGCGCACAGGGGGCAAGCTATGGCTACACCTTC
>-|-|TRBJ1-4|TRBV7-9
CASSLALGPRSEKLFF
TGTGCCAGCAGCTTAGCGCTTGGACCTCGAAGTGAAAAACTGTTTTTT
>once|-|TRBJ1-3|TRBV18
CASSPPGQRGNTIYF
TGTGCCAGCTCACCACCAGGACAGCGCGGAAACACCATATATTTT
>once|-|TRBJ2-1|TRBV28
CASSSHPRNNEQFF
TGTGCCAGCAGTTCCCACCCCCGGAATAATGAGCAGTTCTTC
>-|-|TRBJ1-1|TRBV7-8
CASSLVEVPHGAAFF
TGTGCCAGCAGCTTAGTCGAAGTCCCCCACGGGGCAGCTTTCTTT
>once|-|TRBJ2-1|TRBV7-2
CASSGGRLFGEQFF
TGTGCCAGCAGCGGGGGCAGGCTTTTTGGTGAGCAGTTCTTC
>-|TRBD2|TRBJ2-7|TRBV10-2
CASGGGGMYEQYF
TGCGCCAGCGGGGGGGGAGGGATGTACGAGCAGTACTTC
>-|TRBD1|TRBJ2-5|TRBV5-1
CASSPLTGALETQYF
TGCGCCAGCAGCCCGCTGACAGGGGCCCTAGAGACCCAGTACTTC
>-|-|TRBJ2-4|TRBV28
CASSSNSANIQYF
TGTGCCAGCTCCAGCAACAGTGCAAACATTCAGTACTTC
>few|-|TRBJ1-4|TRBV28
CASSSDEKLFF
TGTGCCAGCAGTTCCGATGAAAAACTGTTTTTT
>-|-|TRBJ1-1|TRBV19
CASSIAAMNTEAFF
TGTGCCAGTAGTATAGCAGCTATGAACACTGAAGCTTTCTTT
>-|TRBD2|TRBJ2-5|TRBV25-1
CASSPRTSVGTQYF
TGTGCCAGCAGTCCCAGGACTAGCGTAGGGACCCAGTACTTC
>-|TRBD1|TRBJ1-5|TRBV28
CASSGGQGNQPQHF
TGTGCCAGCAGTGGGGGACAGGGAAATCAGCCCCAGCATTTT
>-|-|TRBJ2-1|TRBV5-6
CASRIDNSYNEQFF
TGTGCCAGCAGAATCGACAACTCCTACAATGAGCAGTTCTTC
>-|-|TRBJ1-1|TRBV28
CASGAGIMNTEAFF
TGTGCCAGCGGAGCAGGAATAATGAACACTGAAGCTTTCTTT
>-|-|TRBJ2-7|TRBV18
CASSPPQGFNEQYF
TGTGCCAGCTCACCACCGCAGGGGTTTAACGAGCAGTACTTC
>-|TRBD2|TRBJ2-1|TRBV12-5
CASGHTPPGLANYNEQFF
TGTGCTAGTGGCCATACCCCCCCGGGACTAGCGAACTACAATGAGCAGTTCTTC
>-|-|TRBJ2-7|TRBV5-1
CASSPVDSYIREQYF
TGCGCCAGCAGCCCGGTGGACAGCTACATACGCGAGCAGTACTTC
>-|TRBD2|TRBJ2-7|TRBV28
CASGGGYEQYF
TGTGCCAGCGGGGGAGGGTACGAGCAGTACTTC
>-|-|TRBJ2-3|TRBV5-1
CASSFGDPDTQYF
TGCGCCAGCAGCTTCGGGGATCCAGATACGCAGTATTTT
>-|TRBD1|TRBJ2-1|TRBV19
CASSGSTGRNEQFF
TGTGCCAGTAGTGGATCGACAGGGAGAAATGAGCAGTTCTTC
>-|TRBD2|TRBJ2-1|TRBV11-2
CASRSLAGGNEQFF
TGTGCCAGCAGATCCCTAGCGGGAGGGAATGAGCAGTTCTTC
>few|-|TRBJ2-7|TRBV2
CASTVEYGEQYF
TGTGCCAGCACAGTTGAATACGGCGAGCAGTACTTC
>-|-|TRBJ2-1|TRBV2
CASSEVLGPGAHEQFF
TGTGCCAGCAGTGAAGTCCTTGGACCCGGGGCGCATGAGCAGTTCTTC
>-|-|TRBJ2-1|TRBV7-8
CASSLASSYNEQFF
TGTGCCAGCAGCTTAGCGAGCTCCTACAATGAGCAGTTCTTC
>-|-|TRBJ2-3|TRBV6-5
CASSLGGASTDTQYF
TGTGCCAGCAGTTTGGGGGGGGCTAGCACAGATACGCAGTATTTT
>-|-|TRBJ2-1|TRBV11-3
CASSSSAGLNEQFF
TGTGCCAGCAGCTCCTCTGCAGGGTTAAATGAGCAGTTCTTC
>-|-|TRBJ2-5|TRBV5-1
CASSPAGGAWETQYF
TGCGCCAGCAGCCCCGCGGGCGGAGCTTGGGAGACCCAGTACTTC
>-|-|TRBJ2-7|TRBV19
CASSRQGNSYEQYF
TGTGCCAGTAGTAGGCAGGGCAACTCCTACGAGCAGTACTTC
>-|-|TRBJ2-3|TRBV10-3
CAIRGSTDTQYF
TGTGCCATCAGAGGTAGCACAGATACGCAGTATTTT
>once|TRBD1|TRBJ2-7|TRBV2
CASTRGQGAYEQYF
TGTGCCAGCACCCGTGGGCAGGGGGCATACGAGCAGTACTTC